The present TCR beta chain was sequenced within a study of spatial heterogeneity in lung cancer (dated by TCRdb to between 2018 and 2021). For context, the study as a whole: The donors were around 69 patients from the lung TRACERx cohort who had early-stage, untreated non-small cell lung cancer. Follow-up PBMC samples were sequenced whenever available, with the median time to follow-up being approximately two years after resection. Beta-chain transcripts were consistently detected in greater numbers than alpha-chain transcripts, which likely reflected higher beta-chain transcript abundance. In the raw uncorrected reads, each unique combination of TCR and UMI appeared more than ten times on average. In non-small cell lung cancer, the study made a quantitative comparison of TCR alpha and beta repertoires among multiple tumor regions, matched nontumor lung and blood. TCR repertoire features were related to nonsynonymous mutation counts determined by whole-exome sequencing of tumor tissue. At surgery, about 210 tumor regions, roughly 62 matched nontumor lung samples and about 56 PBMC samples were TCR-sequenced for both alpha and beta chains.

Reading the label with the study, this specimen's time point is: blood at routine non-recurrence follow-up after resection. TCR sequencing used whole RNA extracted from tumor and nontumor lung tissue, or from cryopreserved PBMC samples, without cell sorting. A patient was chosen for TCR sequencing only when enough RNA was available from at least two tumor regions. The table lists this clonotype with many counts. Its antigen is not yet known. Base qualities are not recorded, but no much larger clone differs from it by a single base. What the authors observed across the whole study: Ubiquitous expanded tumor TCRs showed up in blood more often at tumor resection than at routine follow-up. Comparisons of baseline and follow-up blood repertoires included only 14 patients. Additional single-cell paired TCR alpha and beta sequencing was considered necessary to confirm, at a functional level, the hypothesis that regional TCRs recognize regional mutations.

Libraries came from 5' RACE. The reads were generated on a NextSeq 500. The TCR library protocol attached a unique molecular identifier to each TCR cDNA molecule to allow correction of PCR and sequencing errors. Per the authors' processing: TCR identification, UMI-based error correction and CDR3 extraction were all carried out with Decombinator tools. TCRs above a frequency of 2 per 1,000, corresponding to the top 1% of the tumor frequency distribution, were defined as expanded. Each repertoire was subsampled 100 times to 5,000 TCRs, after which Renyi diversity was computed with the R vegan package. CDR3 similarity networks were constructed using string-kernel similarity of amino acid triplets, with links drawn between CDR3s whose pairwise similarity was above 0.82. Starting from the raw public reads, TCRdb applied fastp trimming at Q25, assembled clones with MiXCR and retained in-frame beta chains. Rows matching on CDR3 protein sequence are summarized as one entry with the most common DNA and genes. The V and J calls here are based on TCRdb, not the publication. The table for this sample lists roughly 120,000 distinct CDR3 sequences; more than 9% of them were counted only once. The ten top clones hold approximately 15% of the sample.

A distance of 9 bases separates the germline ends of V and J, which lose 0 bases and 3 bases respectively. Taken from cysteine to phenylalanine, the CDR3 has 14 residues. Left in the record is the CDR3 DNA by itself, 42 bases read in frame from the first base. CDR1 and CDR2, looked up from the germline V gene (reference sequence), are SGHKS and YYEKEE. The sequence is built from TRBV5-5 and TRBJ1-2; 5 matching bases give a weak D call of TRBD1. Sample: PBMCs, taken at follow-up. This clonotype originated in a male donor with early-stage non-small cell lung cancer. In nucleotide form, the sequence is TGTGCCAGCAGCTTGGGCCGGGGCGACTATGGCTACACCTTC. It translates to CASSLGRGDYGYTF.